This entry describes one T cell receptor beta chain. Unmatched junction bases numbered 7, after V lost 8 bases and J lost 2 bases. This CDR3 is 14 amino acids long. The germline CDR1 and CDR2 sequences are MNHEY and SMNVEV (reference sequence). This record belongs to a study of blood T cell repertoires in COVID-19. Study information: Some COVID-19 samples were acute and others convalescent; all came from the United States, Italy and Spain.

The authors' processing: Amplifying reference gene primers gave estimates of nucleated cell counts. Sequenced by immunoSEQ multiplex PCR; TCRdb stores in-frame clones only, minus some. V and J calls plus clone size are reproduced from that table; the DNA served to infer D and trimming. The table shows about 120,000 clones, with 70% to 90% occurring only once. This TCR was recovered from a man aged 60 to 75 with acute or convalescent COVID-19. Sequenced input: peripheral blood. J is TRBJ2-7 and V is TRBV27; 9 nucleotides match TRBD2. Here the CDR3 reads CASGAGGRAYEQYF. The CDR3, as DNA: TGTGCCAGCGGAGCGGGCGGGAGGGCCTACGAGCAGTACTTC.